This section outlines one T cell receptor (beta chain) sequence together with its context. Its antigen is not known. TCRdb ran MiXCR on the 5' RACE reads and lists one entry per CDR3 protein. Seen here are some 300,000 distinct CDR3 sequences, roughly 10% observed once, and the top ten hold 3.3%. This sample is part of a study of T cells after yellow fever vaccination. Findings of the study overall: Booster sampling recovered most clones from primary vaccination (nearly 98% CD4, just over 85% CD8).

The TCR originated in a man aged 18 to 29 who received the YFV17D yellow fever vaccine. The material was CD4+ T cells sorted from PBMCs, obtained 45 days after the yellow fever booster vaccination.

In DNA form, the CDR3 reads TGTGCCAGCTCCCCGGCCCAAGAGACCCAGTACTTC. Protein product: CASSPAQETQYF. The rearrangement joins TRBV18 to TRBJ2-5; D is unclear. CDR3 size: 12 residues. Trimming left V 6 bases short and J 1 base short, with 6 bases between. Germline V CDR1 and CDR2: KGHSH, LQKENI.